This T cell receptor beta chain was captured in a study of shared clonotypes between healthy human individuals. Overall study findings and caveats: Only blood underwent sampling, and tissue repertoires likely differ.

Assay: immunoSEQ multiplex PCR; the TCRdb copy retains only in-frame clones and omits some. The sample has 2 million to 2.5 million clones; approximately 93% are singletons. Concerning this clone: The antigen is not known.

Germline lookup yields CDR1 SGDLS and CDR2 YYNGEE. This CDR3 is 16 amino acids long. Trimming cost V 2 bases and J 1 base; bases outside gene matches: 6. Subsets obtained from CD4+ cells comprised CD45RA+ naive and CD45RA-negative memory cells. Sequenced material: naive CD4+ T cells from PBMCs. Described subset: CD45RA+ positively selected. This rearrangement joins TRBV9 to TRBJ2-3; TRBD2 aligns across 8 bases. The TCR originated in a young man in good health. Some clones in this sample may be carry-over from other donors' samples. The CDR3 DNA reads as TGTGCCAGCAGCGTCCAACCGACTAGCGGCACAGATACGCAGTATTTT. Protein sequence: CASSVQPTSGTDTQYF. Drawing the rest from reference TRBV9 and TRBJ2-3, the complete variable domain is DSGVTQTPKHLITATGQRVTLRCSPRSGDLSVYWYQQSLDQGLQFLIQYYNGEERAKGNILERFSAQQFPDLHSELNLSSLELGDSALYFCASSVQPTSGTDTQYFGPGTRLTVL.